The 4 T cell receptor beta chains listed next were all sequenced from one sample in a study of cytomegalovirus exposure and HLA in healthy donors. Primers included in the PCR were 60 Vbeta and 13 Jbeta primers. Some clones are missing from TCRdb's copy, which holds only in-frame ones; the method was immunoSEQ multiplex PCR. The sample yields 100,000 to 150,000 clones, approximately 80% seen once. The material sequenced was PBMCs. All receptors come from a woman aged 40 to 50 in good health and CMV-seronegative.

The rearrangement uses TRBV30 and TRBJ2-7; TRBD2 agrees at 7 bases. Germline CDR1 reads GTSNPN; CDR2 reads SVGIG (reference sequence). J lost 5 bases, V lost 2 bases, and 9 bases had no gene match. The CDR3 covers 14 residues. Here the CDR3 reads CAWSKGGSFHEQYF. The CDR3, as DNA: TGTGCCTGGAGTAAGGGCGGGAGCTTCCACGAGCAGTACTTC.

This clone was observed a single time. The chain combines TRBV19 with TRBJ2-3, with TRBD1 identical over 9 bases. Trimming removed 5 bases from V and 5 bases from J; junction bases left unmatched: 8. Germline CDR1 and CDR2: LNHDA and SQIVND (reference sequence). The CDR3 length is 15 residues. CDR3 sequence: CASSDYRGHGDTQYF. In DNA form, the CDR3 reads TGTGCCAGTAGTGATTACAGGGGGCATGGAGATACGCAGTATTTT.

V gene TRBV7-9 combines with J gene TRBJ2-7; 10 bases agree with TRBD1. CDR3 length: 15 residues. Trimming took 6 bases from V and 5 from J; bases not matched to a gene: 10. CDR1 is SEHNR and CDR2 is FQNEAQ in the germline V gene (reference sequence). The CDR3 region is CASSSPGQGFDEQYF. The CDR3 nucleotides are TGTGCCAGCAGTTCTCCGGGACAGGGGTTCGACGAGCAGTACTTC.

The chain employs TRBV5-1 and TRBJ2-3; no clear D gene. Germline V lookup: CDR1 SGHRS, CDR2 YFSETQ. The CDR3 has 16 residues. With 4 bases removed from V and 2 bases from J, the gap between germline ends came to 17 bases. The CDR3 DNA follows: TGCGCCAGCAGCGTTGGCCCACGCGGCCCCACAGATACGCAGTATTTT. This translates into CASSVGPRGPTDTQYF. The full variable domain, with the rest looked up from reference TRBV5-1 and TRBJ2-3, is KAGVTQTPRYLIKTRGQQVTLSCSPISGHRSVSWYQQTPGQGLQFLFEYFSETQRNKGNFPGRFSGRQFSNSRSEMNVSTLELGDSALYLCASSVGPRGPTDTQYFGPGTRLTVL.